These 27 T cell receptor beta chains came from one sample sequenced in a study of technical replicates of blood from several donors. Clones were read by immunoSEQ multiplex PCR, and TCRdb kept only the in-frame ones, dropping some. The table shows more than 75,000 clones, with around 94% occurring only once. Sample: T cells isolated from PBMCs. Receptors originate from a human donor in good health.

The rearrangement joins TRBV30 to TRBJ1-5; D is ambiguous. Between the trimmed V and J ends, which lost 4 bases and 1 base, there was a span of 8 bases. The CDR3 spans 13 residues. Germline CDR1 reads GTSNPN; CDR2 reads SVGIG (reference sequence). For the CDR3, the DNA is TGTGCCTGGAATCCCCAAAGCAATCAGCCCCAGCATTTT. It specifies CAWNPQSNQPQHF. Drawing the rest from reference TRBV30 and TRBJ1-5, the complete variable domain is SQTIHQWPATLVQPVGSPLSLECTVEGTSNPNLYWYRQAAGRGLQLLFYSVGIGQISSEVPQNLSASRPQDRQFILSSKKLLLSDSGFYLCAWNPQSNQPQHFGDGTRLSIL.

This clone appeared once. The chain links TRBV11-2 to TRBJ1-1, with D uncertain. This CDR3 contains 14 residues. CDR1 and CDR2 (germline): SGHAT, FQNNGV. Trimming stripped 1 base from V and 0 bases from J, with 6 bases between. CDR3 region: CASSLVQMNTEAFF. Written as DNA, the CDR3 is TGTGCCAGCAGCTTAGTTCAAATGAACACTGAAGCTTTCTTT.

V gene TRBV6-5 combines with J gene TRBJ1-2; tentatively, D is TRBD1 (5 bases). Germline CDR1 MNHEY, CDR2 SVGAGI. V lost 8 bases, J lost 2 bases, and 12 bases lay in between. The CDR3 length is 13 residues. CDR3 in DNA: TGTGCCAGCGTGTCGGAGGGGAACTATGGCTACACCTTC. Its translation is CASVSEGNYGYTF.

The CDR3 bases are TGTGCCAGCAGCCTCTTCGAGACTAGCGGGACCGGGGAGCTGTTTTTT. It encodes CASSLFETSGTGELFF. This chain links TRBV9 with TRBJ2-2; TRBD2 matches at 10 bases. This CDR3 spans 16 amino acids. CDR1 and CDR2 from the germline V gene are SGDLS and YYNGEE. Trimming removed 4 bases from V and 5 bases from J; junction bases left unmatched: 8.

The V and J genes are TRBV7-8 and TRBJ2-7, with D possibly TRBD1 on 6 matching bases. V lost 1 base, J lost 4 bases, and 8 bases lay in between. This CDR3 has 13 residues. Germline values: CDR1 SGHVS, CDR2 FQNEAQ. CDR3 nucleotide sequence: TGTGCCAGCAGCTTAGGACAGGTTTACGAGCAGTACTTC. Translating it yields CASSLGQVYEQYF.

This clone was observed once. The chain carries TRBV5-4 and TRBJ2-3; TRBD1 matches at 10 bases. The J segment lost 4 bases and the V segment lost 4 bases, leaving 6 bases of the junction unmatched. The CDR3 covers 15 residues. Germline lookup yields CDR1 SGHNT and CDR2 YYREEE (reference sequence). The CDR3 coding sequence is TGTGCCAGCAGCCAGGGACAGGGGAATGCAGATACGCAGTATTTT. This codes for CASSQGQGNADTQYF.

V is TRBV5-6 and J is TRBJ2-3, with D uncertain. The CDR3 contains 18 residues. Trimming pared 4 bases from V and 1 base from J, leaving 22 bases between. Germline assignment: CDR1 SGHDT and CDR2 YYEEEE. CDR3 DNA: TGTGCCAGCAGCCCCATTAGCCCGATACGGTTTCGCACAGATACGCAGTATTTT. Its protein product is CASSPISPIRFRTDTQYF.

V is TRBV6-5 and J is TRBJ1-5, with D unclear. The CDR3 length is 15 residues. Deletions cut 6 bases from V and 2 bases from J, with 14 bases between. Germline assignment: CDR1 MNHEY and CDR2 SVGAGI. The CDR3 DNA reads as TGTGCCAGCAGCCCCCCCCTAGATGGCAATCAGCCCCAGCATTTT. Amino acids: CASSPPLDGNQPQHF.

A remark on this clone: The junction and the germline gene differ at one end; a read error may be behind it. Here the CDR3 DNA reads TGTGCCAGCAGCCTAGGACAGGGTCGAGTCGGGGAGACCCAGTACTTC. Encoded protein: CASSLGQGRVGETQYF. The V and J genes are TRBV13 and TRBJ2-5, with 8 bases identical to TRBD1. Germline lookup yields CDR1 PRHDT and CDR2 FYEKMQ (reference sequence). This CDR3 contains 16 residues. Variable domain in full (rest from reference TRBV13 and TRBJ2-5): AAGVIQSPRHLIKEKRETATLKCYPIPRHDTVYWYQQGPGQDPQFLISFYEKMQSDKGSIPDRFSAQQFSDYHSELNMSSLELGDSALYFCASSLGQGRVGETQYFGPGTRLLVL.

This clone was seen just once. V and J are TRBV2 and TRBJ2-3; 12 bases are a match to TRBD2. The junction had 11 bases not matched to a gene; V was cut back by 10 bases and J by 3 bases. This CDR3 is 16 amino acids long. Per germline, CDR1 SNHLY and CDR2 FYNNEI. For the CDR3, the DNA is TGTGCCACCCTTCCCCTGACTAGCGGGAGAACAGATACGCAGTATTTT. Translation gives CATLPLTSGRTDTQYF.

This chain uses TRBV9 with TRBJ2-2; no clear D gene. Per germline, CDR1 SGDLS and CDR2 YYNGEE. The CDR3 covers 14 residues. V dropped 4 bases and J dropped 7 bases, with 14 bases sitting between them. CDR3 bases: TGTGCCAGCAGCCCAACCCTGGAGAGCGGGGAGCTGTTTTTT. Protein sequence: CASSPTLESGELFF. Looking up the rest from reference TRBV9 and TRBJ2-2 gives the full variable domain: DSGVTQTPKHLITATGQRVTLRCSPRSGDLSVYWYQQSLDQGLQFLIQYYNGEERAKGNILERFSAQQFPDLHSELNLSSLELGDSALYFCASSPTLESGELFFGEGSRLTVL.

V usage is TRBV5-1 and J usage is TRBJ1-1, with a weak D call TRBD1 (6 bases). The CDR3 runs to 13 residues. Germline V gene sequence: CDR1 SGHRS, CDR2 YFSETQ. With 3 bases removed from V and 4 bases from J, the gap between germline ends came to 10 bases. CDR3 sequence: CASSWQGSTEAFF. The DNA for the CDR3 is TGCGCCAGCAGCTGGCAGGGGAGCACTGAAGCTTTCTTT. The full variable domain, in which reference TRBV5-1 and TRBJ1-1 provide the parts outside the CDR3, is KAGVTQTPRYLIKTRGQQVTLSCSPISGHRSVSWYQQTPGQGLQFLFEYFSETQRNKGNFPGRFSGRQFSNSRSEMNVSTLELGDSALYLCASSWQGSTEAFFGQGTRLTVV.

The CDR3 sequence is CASSIVGGGLYEQYF. The DNA of the CDR3 is TGTGCCAGTAGTATAGTCGGTGGCGGCCTCTACGAGCAGTACTTC. The chain has TRBV19 and TRBJ2-7; no firm D call. The CDR3 sequence is 15 residues long. Trimming took 1 base from V and 3 from J, leaving 13 bases between them. In germline, CDR1 is LNHDA, CDR2 SQIVND (reference sequence).

DNA of the CDR3: TGTGCCAGCAGTGAAGTTCCGGGAGGAGGGACTGAAGCTTTCTTT. It translates to CASSEVPGGGTEAFF. This chain joins TRBV2 and TRBJ1-1, with D unresolved. The CDR3 is 15 amino acids. V was trimmed by 1 base and J by 5 bases, leaving 14 bases between them. From germline, CDR1 is SNHLY and CDR2 FYNNEI.

This chain links TRBV7-9 with TRBJ2-7; weak D call: TRBD1 (5 bases). The V gene's germline CDR1 is SEHNR and CDR2 FQNEAQ (reference sequence). CDR3 size: 15 residues. Trimming shortened V by 1 base and J by 6 bases, and 16 bases separated the two germline ends. The CDR3 region has the DNA TGTGCCAGCAGCTTAGTGGGTTCTGGGGCTGGCGAGCAGTACTTC. Translating it yields CASSLVGSGAGEQYF.

In this sample, this clone turned up once. The chain recombines TRBV15 with TRBJ2-7, with a possible D match to TRBD2 (5 bases). CDR3 length: 14 amino acids. V lost 3 bases to trimming and J lost 6 bases, with 15 bases between them. Per the germline V gene, CDR1 is LNHNV and CDR2 is YYDKDF (reference sequence). The CDR3 DNA is TGTGCCACCAGCAGCGACTGGGAGTTCAGCGAGCAGTACTTC. Translation gives CATSSDWEFSEQYF.

The genes are TRBV7-3 and TRBJ1-1; weak D call: TRBD1 (6 bases). Germline CDR1 and CDR2: SGHTA and FQGTGA. V was trimmed by 3 bases and J by 6 bases, leaving 17 bases between them. The length of the CDR3 is 15 residues. The CDR3 sequence is CASSLSGAQVAEAFF. CDR3 coding DNA: TGTGCCAGCAGCTTGTCAGGGGCGCAGGTTGCTGAAGCTTTCTTT.

The rearrangement links TRBV19 to TRBJ1-2; 9 nucleotides agree with TRBD1. Germline CDR1 reads LNHDA; CDR2 reads SQIVND (reference sequence). V lost 3 bases to trimming and J lost 5 bases; unmatched junction nucleotides: 10. The CDR3 totals 16 residues. In DNA, the CDR3 is TGTGCCAGTAGTATCGAGCCCACCGGGACAGGGTATGGCTACACCTTC. This gives the protein CASSIEPTGTGYGYTF.

The chain combines TRBV20-1 with TRBJ2-5; no firm D call. The CDR3 totals 11 residues. From germline, CDR1 is DFQATT and CDR2 SNEGSKA (reference sequence). Trimming removed 1 base from V and 7 bases from J, with 7 bases in between. The CDR3 region is CSARVTGTQYF. Written as DNA, the CDR3 is TGCAGTGCTAGAGTAACGGGGACCCAGTACTTC.

V usage is TRBV19 and J usage is TRBJ1-5; unclear D gene. CDR1 is LNHDA and CDR2 is SQIVND in the germline V gene (reference sequence). The CDR3 loop spans 15 amino acids. V dropped 5 bases and J dropped 0 bases, with 11 bases sitting between them. The CDR3 coding sequence is TGTGCCAGTAGTCCTAGCTTCCTTAGCAATCAGCCCCAGCATTTT. Protein sequence: CASSPSFLSNQPQHF.

The rearrangement links TRBV5-1 to TRBJ2-3, with TRBD2 identical over 11 bases. In germline, CDR1 is SGHRS, CDR2 YFSETQ. The CDR3 runs 15 residues. Trimming took 4 bases from V and 4 from J; bases not matched to a gene: 5. In DNA form, the CDR3 reads TGCGCCAGCAGCCTGACTAGCGGGATAGCAGATACGCAGTATTTT. Protein: CASSLTSGIADTQYF.

In its sample, this clone was seen once. Other DNA variants within this sample encode the same CDR3. The chain couples TRBV5-1 to TRBJ2-7; TRBD1 aligns across 7 bases. This CDR3 is 13 amino acids long. From germline, CDR1 is SGHRS and CDR2 YFSETQ. Unmatched junction bases numbered 3, after V lost 0 bases and J lost 6 bases. The CDR3 sequence: CASSLGQGSEQYF. CDR3 DNA sequence: TGCGCCAGCAGCTTGGGACAGGGATCCGAGCAGTACTTC.

The chain couples TRBV5-8 to TRBJ1-1, with D maybe TRBD1 (6 bases). Germline CDR1 is SGHTS and CDR2 is YDEGEE. V lost 3 bases to trimming and J lost 8 bases, with 20 bases between them. This CDR3 region has 15 residues. The CDR3 here is CASSSAGTWGSEAFF. In DNA form, the CDR3 reads TGTGCCAGCAGCTCGGCCGGGACATGGGGATCAGAAGCTTTCTTT.

This rearrangement joins TRBV2 to TRBJ2-7; D perhaps matches TRBD2 (6 bases). Looked up from germline, CDR1 is SNHLY and CDR2 is FYNNEI. This CDR3 region has 12 residues. With 7 bases removed from V and 4 bases from J, the gap between germline ends came to 11 bases. The CDR3 bases are TGTGCCAGCAACTTGGAGGGGTACGAGCAGTACTTC. Residues: CASNLEGYEQYF.

The chain uses TRBV11-2 and TRBJ2-1; 13 bases match TRBD2. Losses at the gene ends were 5 bases for V and 10 bases for J; bases not matched to a gene: 8. CDR1 is SGHAT and CDR2 is FQNNGV in the germline V gene. The CDR3 totals 15 residues. For the CDR3, the DNA is TGTGCCAGCAGCCCGCAGGGACTAGCGGGATGGGAGCAGTTCTTC. It yields the protein CASSPQGLAGWEQFF.

The chain has TRBV7-3 and TRBJ1-2; 9 nucleotides match TRBD1. After removal of 5 bases from V and 1 base from J, the junction contained 5 bases not matched to a gene. Germline V lookup: CDR1 SGHTA, CDR2 FQGTGA. This CDR3 comprises 15 residues. CDR3 bases: TGTGCCAGCAGCGCGACAGGGGGTAGTAACTATGGCTACACCTTC. Residues: CASSATGGSNYGYTF.

This chain joins TRBV18 and TRBJ2-3, with D possibly TRBD1 on 6 matching bases. The V end was cut by 5 bases, the J end by 4 bases, with 10 bases between. Germline CDR1 reads KGHSH; CDR2 reads LQKENI. The length of the CDR3 is 13 residues. This CDR3 is CASSLPGADTQYF. The CDR3 DNA follows: TGTGCCAGCTCATTGCCAGGGGCAGATACGCAGTATTTT. The variable domain in full, with the rest retrieved from reference TRBV18 and TRBJ2-3, is NAGVMQNPRHLVRRRGQEARLRCSPMKGHSHVYWYRQLPEEGLKFMVYLQKENIIDESGMPKERFSAEFPKEGPSILRIQQVVRGDSAAYFCASSLPGADTQYFGPGTRLTVL.